The entry below gives a single TCR beta chain sequence along with its context. Trimming stripped 6 bases from V and 6 bases from J, with 11 bases between. This CDR3 is 12 amino acids long. Germline V lookup: CDR1 SNHLY, CDR2 FYNNEI. These data belong to a study of T-cell memory formation after mild COVID-19. The wider study: Each donor largely had its own TCR clusters.

Constant-segment-primed 5'RACE gave TCR alpha and TCR beta cDNA libraries with sample barcodes and UMIs. TCRdb analysed the 5' RACE reads with MiXCR anew, one entry per CDR3 protein. In the table there are some 290,000 distinct CDR3 sequences, around 15% of which are singletons. This sequence originates from a man between 18 and 35 years old who had mild COVID-19 (a few samples of this study predate the infection). Cell type and time point are not known. This sequence joins TRBV2 and TRBJ1-1, with D unclear. Sequenced sample: PBMCs or a T cell subset sorted from them (not recorded which). The CDR3 DNA reads as TGTGCCAGCAGCTCCCTAGGCGCTGAAGCTTTCTTT. It yields the protein CASSSLGAEAFF.